The source of this T cell receptor (beta chain) is a study of T cell responses to AZD1222 COVID-19 vaccine. General study findings and limits: Spike-specific TCR breadth and depth rose after two AZD1222 doses. Only a handful of AZD1222 recipients, several in all, had baseline seropositivity. Epitopes outside B.1.351 and B.1.1.7 mutated regions reportedly drew nearly half of spike TCRs.

On this clone itself: Its matching antigen is unknown.

The assay was immunoSEQ multiplex PCR, and TCRdb's table has in-frame clones only and misses some. Of more than 140,000 clones listed, about 90% were seen once; the top ten hold about 5.3%. CDR1 SGHTS and CDR2 YDEGEE come from the germline V gene. The CDR3 contains 15 residues. The V gene lost 0 bases and the J gene lost 4 bases, with 11 bases spanning the gap. This rearrangement joins TRBV5-8 to TRBJ2-1; D may be TRBD2 (5 bases). This TCR derives from an adult in good health. This specimen consisted of peripheral blood, obtained on day 0 of AZD1222 vaccination. In DNA form, the CDR3 reads TGTGCCAGCAGCTTGGGGCGGGTTTTTTACAATGAGCAGTTCTTC. Translating it yields CASSLGRVFYNEQFF. The full variable domain, rest sourced from reference TRBV5-8 and TRBJ2-1, is EAGVTQSPTHLIKTRGQQATLRCSPISGHTSVYWYQQALGLGLQFLLWYDEGEERNRGNFPPRFSGRQFPNYSSELNVNALELEDSALYLCASSLGRVFYNEQFFGPGTRLTVL.